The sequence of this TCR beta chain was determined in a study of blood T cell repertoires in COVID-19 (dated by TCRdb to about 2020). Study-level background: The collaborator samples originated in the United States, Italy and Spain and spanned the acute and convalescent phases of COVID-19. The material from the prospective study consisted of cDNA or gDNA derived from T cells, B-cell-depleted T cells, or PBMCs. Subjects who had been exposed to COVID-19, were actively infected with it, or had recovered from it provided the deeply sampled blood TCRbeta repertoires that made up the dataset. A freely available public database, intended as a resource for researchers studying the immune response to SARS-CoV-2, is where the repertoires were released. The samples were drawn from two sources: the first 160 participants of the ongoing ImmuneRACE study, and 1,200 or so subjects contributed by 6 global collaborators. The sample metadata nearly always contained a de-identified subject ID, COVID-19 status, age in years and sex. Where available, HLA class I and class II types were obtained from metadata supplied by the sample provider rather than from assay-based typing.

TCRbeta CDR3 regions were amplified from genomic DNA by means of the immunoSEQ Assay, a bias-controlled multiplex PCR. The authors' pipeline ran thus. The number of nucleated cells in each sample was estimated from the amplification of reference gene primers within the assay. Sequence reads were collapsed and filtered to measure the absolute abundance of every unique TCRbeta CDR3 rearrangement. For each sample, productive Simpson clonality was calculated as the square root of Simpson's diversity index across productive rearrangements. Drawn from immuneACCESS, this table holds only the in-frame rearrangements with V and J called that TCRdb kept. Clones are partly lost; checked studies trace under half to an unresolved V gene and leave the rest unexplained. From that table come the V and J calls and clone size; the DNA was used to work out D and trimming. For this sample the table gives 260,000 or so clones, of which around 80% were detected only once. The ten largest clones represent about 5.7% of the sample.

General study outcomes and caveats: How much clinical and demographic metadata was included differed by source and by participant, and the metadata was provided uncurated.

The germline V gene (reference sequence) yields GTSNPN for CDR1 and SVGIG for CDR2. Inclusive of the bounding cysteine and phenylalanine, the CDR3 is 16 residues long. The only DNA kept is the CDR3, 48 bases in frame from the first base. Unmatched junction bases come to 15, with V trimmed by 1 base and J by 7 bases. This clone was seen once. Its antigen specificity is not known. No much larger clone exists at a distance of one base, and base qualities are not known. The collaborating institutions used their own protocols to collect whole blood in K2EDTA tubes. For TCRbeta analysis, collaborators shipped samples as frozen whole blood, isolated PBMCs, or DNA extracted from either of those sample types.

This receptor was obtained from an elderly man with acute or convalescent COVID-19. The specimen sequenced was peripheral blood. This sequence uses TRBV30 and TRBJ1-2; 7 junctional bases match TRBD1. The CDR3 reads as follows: CAWSEQGTPIPRGYTF. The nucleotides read TGTGCCTGGAGTGAACAGGGGACTCCTATTCCGCGTGGCTACACCTTC.